The present T cell receptor (beta chain) was sequenced within a study of blood T cell repertoires in COVID-19. TCRdb keeps only in-frame clones here, not all; method: immunoSEQ multiplex PCR. The table shows about 90,000 clones, with 72% occurring only once. CDR3 length: 17 amino acids. The germline V and J ends were trimmed by 7 bases and 1 base, with 20 bases remaining between them. Germline values: CDR1 LNHDA, CDR2 SQIVND (reference sequence). The sequenced sample was peripheral blood. This TCR came from a woman aged 80 or older with acute or convalescent COVID-19. The gene calls are TRBV19 and TRBJ1-3; weak D call: TRBD1 (5 bases). This CDR3 is CASTTPDIGYSGNTIYF. The CDR3 DNA reads as TGTGCCAGTACCACCCCGGACATCGGGTATTCTGGAAACACCATATATTTT.